Following are 9 T cell receptor beta chains from one sample sequenced in a study of T cell responses to AZD1222 COVID-19 vaccine. Sequencing used immunoSEQ multiplex PCR; TCRdb keeps in-frame clones, though not all of them. This sample has approximately 70,000 clones; roughly 90% occur once, and the top ten carry roughly 2.7%. This specimen consisted of peripheral blood, obtained on day 0 of AZD1222 vaccination. The receptors originated from an adult in good health.

This clone was picked up a small number of times. The chain carries TRBV28 and TRBJ1-2; TRBD1 is a possible D gene (5 bases). The CDR3 is 15 residues long. CDR1 and CDR2 from the germline V gene are MDHEN and SYDVKM. V was trimmed by 2 bases and J by 4 bases, leaving 14 bases between them. In DNA, the CDR3 is TGTGCCAGCAGTTTAACATCGACAGTAACCTATGGCTACACCTTC. Its translation: CASSLTSTVTYGYTF.

CDR3 region: CASSLDIRANNSPLHF. DNA of the CDR3: TGCGCCAGCAGCTTGGATATCAGGGCTAATAATTCACCCCTCCACTTT. The J gene is TRBJ1-6, the V gene TRBV5-1; perhaps TRBD1 as D (5 bases). The V gene's germline CDR1 is SGHRS and CDR2 YFSETQ. The CDR3 is 16 amino acids. V lost 0 bases to trimming and J lost 5 bases, with 12 bases between them.

The chain recombines TRBV28 with TRBJ1-2; no reliable D call. CDR1 MDHEN and CDR2 SYDVKM come from the germline V gene. V was pared by 11 bases and J by 1 base, with 11 bases between. This CDR3 comprises 12 residues. The CDR3 nucleotides are TGTGCCGTAAATCTGGGTAACTATGGCTACACCTTC. Translating it yields CAVNLGNYGYTF.

This clone was seen a handful of times. This sequence joins TRBV6-2 or TRBV6-3 and TRBJ1-4, with D unresolved. V was cut by 2 bases and J by 5 bases, with 6 bases left in between. The CDR3 totals 13 residues. Germline V gives CDR1 MNHEY, CDR2 SVGEGT. CDR3 protein: CASSYGQNEKLFF. CDR3 DNA: TGTGCCAGCAGTTACGGGCAGAATGAAAAACTGTTTTTT.

This chain connects TRBV9 to TRBJ2-7; 10 bases are shared with TRBD1. The CDR3 loop spans 15 amino acids. V was clipped by 0 bases and J by 5 bases; unmatched bases: 5. Per the germline V gene, CDR1 is SGDLS and CDR2 is YYNGEE. The CDR3 nucleotides are TGTGCCAGCAGCGTAGGAGGGACAGGGGTTAACGAGCAGTACTTC. Residues: CASSVGGTGVNEQYF.

The CDR3 DNA reads as TGTGCCAGCAGAAGGGGGGATAATTCACCCCTCCACTTT. Encoded protein: CASRRGDNSPLHF. The V and J genes are TRBV6-5 and TRBJ1-6; D is possibly TRBD1 (6 bases). This CDR3 has 13 residues. Germline values: CDR1 MNHEY, CDR2 SVGAGI. V dropped 6 bases and J dropped 5 bases, with 8 bases sitting between them.

CDR3 sequence: CASSLAPGRRDEQFF. The CDR3 nucleotides read TGTGCCAGCAGCTTAGCTCCGGGACGGAGGGATGAGCAGTTCTTC. This sequence joins TRBV7-2 and TRBJ2-1, with D possibly being TRBD2 (6 bases). This CDR3 comprises 15 residues. Germline assignment: CDR1 SGHTA and CDR2 FQGNSA. The V gene lost 0 bases and the J gene lost 8 bases, with 14 bases spanning the gap.

The gene calls are TRBV11-2 and TRBJ2-7; D might be TRBD1 or TRBD2, each matching 5 bases. This CDR3 contains 16 residues. Trimming removed 5 bases at V and 5 bases at J, with 22 bases between. Germline values: CDR1 SGHAT, CDR2 FQNNGV. For the CDR3, the DNA is TGTGCCAGCAGCGCTGACCGGGGCTCCTTTCTCGACGAGCAGTACTTC. Residues: CASSADRGSFLDEQYF. The full variable domain, its missing parts supplied by reference TRBV11-2 and TRBJ2-7, is EAGVAQSPRYKIIEKRQSVAFWCNPISGHATLYWYQQILGQGPKLLIQFQNNGVVDDSQLPKDRFSAERLKGVDSTLKIQPAKLEDSAVYLCASSADRGSFLDEQYFGPGTRLTVT.

J is TRBJ1-4 and V is TRBV4-2; D gene unclear. The ends were cut back, 1 base at V and 4 bases at J, with 10 bases in the middle. Germline V CDR1 and CDR2: LGHNA, YNFKEQ. This CDR3 has 15 residues. CDR3 coding DNA: TGTGCCAGCAGCCAAGGTGGTCAACTTAATGAAAAACTGTTTTTT. Its protein is CASSQGGQLNEKLFF.